Listed below are T cell receptor beta chains from one sample, sequenced in a study of cytomegalovirus exposure and HLA in healthy donors. Method: immunoSEQ multiplex PCR; TCRdb's copy keeps in-frame clones and lacks some. The sample contains a few hundred thousand clones, 70% to 90% of which appear only once. The material sequenced was PBMCs. The receptors stem from a young woman in good health and CMV-seronegative. The CDR3 runs from the conserved cysteine through the conserved F or W. A D gene is named only where the DNA matches it firmly. The size entry is marked missing in some rows and otherwise reads once, few, many or a size class.

j_call clone_size v_call d_call cdr3_length cdr3_aa cdr3_nt
TRBJ1-2 . TRBV27 TRBD1 15 CASSLVGQGFYGYTF TGTGCCAGCAGTTTAGTGGGACAGGGGTTCTATGGCTACACCTTC
TRBJ1-4 . TRBV7-2 . 14 CASSPGVANEKLFF TGTGCCAGCAGCCCAGGGGTGGCTAATGAAAAACTGTTTTTT
TRBJ1-1 . TRBV5-1 . 16 CASSLVMWQENTEAFF TGCGCCAGCAGCTTGGTTATGTGGCAGGAGAACACTGAAGCTTTCTTT
TRBJ2-7 . TRBV11-2 . 15 CASSLVFTVQYEQYF TGTGCCAGCAGCTTAGTTTTCACGGTCCAATACGAGCAGTACTTC
TRBJ2-1 . TRBV9 TRBD2 15 CASSSTSGAYNEQFF TGTGCCAGCAGCTCGACTAGCGGGGCCTACAATGAGCAGTTCTTC
TRBJ2-3 . TRBV5-1 TRBD1 16 CASSLDGAGGKDTQYF TGCGCCAGCAGCTTGGACGGTGCAGGGGGCAAGGATACGCAGTATTTT
TRBJ2-1 . TRBV7-5 . 19 CARSPSRVLAGEGRGEQFF TGTGCCAGAAGCCCCTCCCGCGTTCTGGCGGGAGAAGGAAGGGGTGAGCAGTTCTTC
TRBJ2-1 once TRBV7-9 TRBD2 14 CASSVGTIPYEQFF TGTGCCAGCAGCGTCGGGACTATCCCGTATGAGCAGTTCTTC
TRBJ2-1 . TRBV28 . 13 CASSSTVPMEQFF TGTGCCAGCAGTAGCACAGTCCCAATGGAGCAGTTCTTC
TRBJ2-7 . TRBV27 TRBD1 14 CASSLTGAFYEQYF TGTGCCAGCAGCCTGACAGGGGCCTTCTACGAGCAGTACTTC
TRBJ1-2 . TRBV6-5 TRBD1 13 CASSRAQGGGYTF TGTGCCAGCAGTAGGGCGCAGGGGGGTGGCTACACCTTC
TRBJ2-3 . TRBV9 TRBD2 15 CASNGAGTTTDTQYF TGTGCCAGCAACGGGGCGGGGACTACCACAGATACGCAGTATTTT
TRBJ1-5 few TRBV2 . 16 CASSEGRWQDNQPQHF TGTGCCAGCAGTGAGGGTCGGTGGCAGGACAATCAGCCCCAGCATTTT
TRBJ2-2 . TRBV2 TRBD2 18 CASSRRGASGSVYGELFF TGTGCCAGCAGTCGAAGGGGGGCTAGCGGGAGTGTCTACGGGGAGCTGTTTTTT
TRBJ2-7 . TRBV5-1 TRBD1 17 CASASGQGLPFSYEQYF TGCGCCAGCGCCTCAGGACAGGGCCTTCCCTTCTCCTACGAGCAGTACTTC
TRBJ1-5 . TRBV27 TRBD1 18 CASSPFGSVTGGNQPQHF TGTGCCAGCAGTCCGTTTGGGTCTGTCACAGGGGGAAATCAGCCCCAGCATTTT
TRBJ1-3 few TRBV7-9 TRBD1 15 CASSKQGAGRNTIYF TGTGCCAGCAGCAAACAGGGGGCAGGCCGAAACACCATATATTTT
TRBJ2-3 . TRBV12-5 . 16 CASAGGVAAAPDTQYF TGTGCTAGTGCCGGAGGAGTAGCGGCCGCCCCAGATACGCAGTATTTT
TRBJ1-2 . TRBV4-2 TRBD1 16 CASSHDRGQGASGYTF TGTGCCAGCAGCCATGACCGAGGACAGGGGGCCTCTGGCTACACCTTC
TRBJ2-1 . TRBV4-1 . 13 CASSLRQDHEQFF TGCGCCAGCAGCCTAAGACAGGACCATGAGCAGTTCTTC
TRBJ2-1 . TRBV30 . 15 CAWSVPVQSYNEQFF TGTGCCTGGAGTGTTCCGGTACAGTCCTACAATGAGCAGTTCTTC
TRBJ1-1 once TRBV27 . 12 CASSFGGAEAFF TGTGCCAGCAGTTTCGGGGGGGCTGAAGCTTTCTTT
TRBJ2-3 . TRBV27 TRBD2 17 CASTSSLGLAETDTQYF TGTGCCAGCACCTCAAGCCTTGGACTAGCGGAAACAGATACGCAGTATTTT
TRBJ2-1 . TRBV27 . 17 CASSLLGSPSSYNEQFF TGTGCCAGCAGTTTATTGGGCTCGCCGAGCTCCTACAATGAGCAGTTCTTC
TRBJ2-7 few TRBV11-3 . 12 CASSLGDSEQYF TGTGCCAGCAGCTTAGGAGACTCCGAGCAGTACTTC
TRBJ2-2 once TRBV9 TRBD2 17 CASSLPRGRAGAGELFF TGTGCCAGCAGCCTACCGCGCGGGAGAGCGGGAGCCGGGGAGCTGTTTTTT
TRBJ1-4 . TRBV27 TRBD1 16 CASSSQLDRVDEKLFF TGTGCCAGCAGTTCTCAGTTGGACAGGGTGGATGAAAAACTGTTTTTT
TRBJ2-1 . TRBV7-9 TRBD2 17 CATAKRNLAGAHLGQFF TGTGCCACCGCGAAACGAAACCTAGCGGGAGCTCATTTGGGGCAGTTCTTC
TRBJ1-1 . TRBV28 . 13 CASSLRLLAEAFF TGTGCCAGCAGTCTCCGGTTGTTGGCTGAAGCTTTCTTT
TRBJ2-3 . TRBV12-5 TRBD2 13 CASGLGRASTQYF TGTGCTAGTGGACTGGGGAGGGCGAGTACGCAGTATTTT
TRBJ2-1 . TRBV6-1 TRBD2 16 CASSDAAGGSYNEQFF TGTGCCAGCAGTGATGCAGCGGGGGGCTCCTACAATGAGCAGTTCTTC
TRBJ2-2 . TRBV9 TRBD2 16 CASSVGVAGNTGELFF TGTGCCAGCAGCGTAGGGGTAGCGGGAAACACCGGGGAGCTGTTTTTT
TRBJ2-3 once TRBV5-4 . 14 CASSLGAGTDTQYF TGTGCCAGCAGCTTGGGAGCCGGCACAGATACGCAGTATTTT
TRBJ1-1 . TRBV4-1 . 13 CASSPLGGVEAFF TGCGCCAGCAGCCCCCTCGGGGGGGTTGAAGCTTTCTTT
TRBJ1-2 . TRBV5-6 . 12 CASSLSGDGYTF TGTGCCAGCAGCTTGTCAGGGGATGGCTACACCTTC
TRBJ1-1 . TRBV2 . 16 CASSEGGRRRVTEAFF TGTGCCAGCAGTGAAGGGGGCAGGCGTCGGGTCACTGAAGCTTTCTTT
TRBJ1-1 . TRBV4-1 . 15 CASSQDQGMNTEAFF TGCGCCAGCAGCCAAGATCAGGGGATGAACACTGAAGCTTTCTTT